This TCR beta chain was documented in a study of blood T cell repertoires in COVID-19. CDR1 is MRHNA, CDR2 SNTAGT, per germline. Losses at the gene ends were 10 bases for V and 1 base for J; bases not matched to a gene: 9. The CDR3 spans 16 residues. Data came from immunoSEQ multiplex PCR; TCRdb stores just in-frame clones and leaves some out. The top ten hold less than 9.5% of the sample, which has approximately 300,000 clones, about 90% seen once. Sequencing was done on a sample of PBMCs or T cells enriched from blood (not recorded which). The chain employs TRBV6-4 and TRBJ2-7; 14 positions match TRBD2. The origin of this receptor is a woman aged 25 to 39 who had recovered from COVID-19. CDR3 protein: CATKRLAGGPSYEQYF. The CDR3 nucleotides are TGTGCCACAAAACGACTAGCGGGAGGGCCATCCTACGAGCAGTACTTC.